Below are 28 T cell receptor beta chains sequenced from a single sample in a study of vaccination effects on CD4 cells after COVID-19. It was after nine to eleven days of culture that CD4+ T cells were isolated. Two-dose BNT162b2 or mRNA-1273 vaccination was given to participants. Their specific antigens are unknown. This table comes from immunoSEQ multiplex PCR, and its TCRdb copy is limited to in-frame clones, with some not included. This sample has around 69,000 clones, with roughly four fifths found just once. The specimen was CD4+ T cells from PBMCs cultured without peptide, collected after COVID-19 vaccination. The receptors were gathered from a human donor who received a COVID-19 vaccine.

The rearrangement uses TRBV2 and TRBJ2-7; D is possibly TRBD1 or TRBD2 (5 bases each). CDR3 length: 14 amino acids. Trimming removed 5 bases at V and 3 bases at J, with 14 bases between. Germline assignment: CDR1 SNHLY and CDR2 FYNNEI. The CDR3 loop is CASSNGAAGYEQYV. The CDR3 DNA is TGTGCCAGCAGTAACGGGGCCGCGGGCTACGAGCAGTACGTC.

This clone was observed a few times. The chain recombines TRBV3-1 (or the pseudogene TRBV3-2) with TRBJ1-2, with TRBD1 matching over 7 bases. This CDR3 region has 16 residues. V lost 2 bases to trimming and J lost 5 bases; unmatched junction nucleotides: 11. CDR1 is LGHDT and CDR2 is YNNKEL in the germline V gene (reference sequence). Here the CDR3 reads CASSQRLEARGYGYTF. CDR3 DNA: TGTGCCAGCAGCCAAAGACTTGAGGCCAGGGGGTATGGCTACACCTTC.

The chain joins TRBV7-2 to TRBJ1-1; D unclear. From germline, CDR1 is SGHTA and CDR2 FQGNSA. The CDR3 loop spans 14 amino acids. The V and J ends lost 4 bases and 7 bases respectively, with 16 bases between them. The CDR3: CASSYEIVSFEAFF. CDR3 DNA sequence: TGTGCCAGCAGCTATGAGATCGTTAGTTTTGAAGCTTTCTTT.

V gene TRBV28 combines with J gene TRBJ1-4; 8 nucleotides agree with TRBD1. The CDR3 spans 17 residues. The V and J ends lost 1 base and 0 bases, in that order; junction bases with no gene match: 4. CDR1 is MDHEN and CDR2 is SYDVKM in the germline V gene. CDR3 bases: TGTGCCAGCAGTTTATCGACAGGGGTCCCAACTAATGAAAAACTGTTTTTT. Translation gives CASSLSTGVPTNEKLFF.

This chain uses TRBV6-5 with TRBJ2-5, with D perhaps matching TRBD1 (6 bases). The CDR3 contains 12 residues. From germline, CDR1 is MNHEY and CDR2 SVGAGI. V was cut by 8 bases and J by 0 bases, with 7 bases left in between. DNA of the CDR3: TGTGCCAGCGGGACACACCAAGAGACCCAGTACTTC. This encodes CASGTHQETQYF.

The chain carries TRBV7-2 and TRBJ2-5, with 7 bases lining up with TRBD1. The CDR3 is 15 amino acids. The ends lost 5 bases at V and 5 bases at J; junction bases unmatched: 11. Germline CDR1 reads SGHTA; CDR2 reads FQGNSA. CDR3 in DNA: TGTGCCAGCAGCACGCGAACAGGGGAGTTGGAGACCCAGTACTTC. This encodes CASSTRTGELETQYF. Full variable domain (rest looked up from reference TRBV7-2 and TRBJ2-5): GAGVSQSPSNKVTEKGKDVELRCDPISGHTALYWYRQSLGQGLEFLIYFQGNSAPDKSGLPSDRFSAERTGGSVSTLTIQRTQQEDSAVYLCASSTRTGELETQYFGPGTRLLVL.

This chain joins TRBV18 and TRBJ1-2; 7 bases fit TRBD1. Germline assignment: CDR1 KGHSH and CDR2 LQKENI. The CDR3 totals 15 residues. V was clipped by 4 bases and J by 8 bases; unmatched bases: 13. CDR3 sequence: CASSRMTGSQRGYTF. DNA of the CDR3: TGTGCCAGCTCACGAATGACAGGGAGTCAGCGCGGCTACACCTTC.

The chain joins TRBV30 to TRBJ2-5, with D possibly being TRBD1 (6 bases). Germline V gene sequence: CDR1 GTSNPN, CDR2 SVGIG (reference sequence). The CDR3 runs to 12 residues. Trimming took 1 base from V and 4 from J, leaving 7 bases between them. CDR3 nucleotides: TGTGCCTGGAGTGGAGGGGGAGAGACCCAGTACTTC. It is translated as CAWSGGGETQYF.

This clone is labeled as medium-sized. J is TRBJ2-7 and V is TRBV18, with 11 positions matching TRBD1. Germline V gene data show CDR1 as KGHSH and CDR2 as LQKENI. The CDR3 spans 15 residues. J gave up 4 bases and V 3 bases, and 5 bases lay outside the gene matches. The CDR3 sequence: CASSPGQGAAYEQYV. The CDR3, as DNA: TGTGCCAGCTCACCTGGACAGGGGGCCGCTTACGAGCAGTACGTC.

The chain has TRBV7-2 and TRBJ2-5; D unresolved. The CDR3 has 12 residues. Germline V CDR1 and CDR2: SGHTA, FQGNSA. V was clipped by 1 base and J by 5 bases, with 5 bases between them. The CDR3 is CASSLVRETQYF. DNA for the CDR3: TGTGCCAGCAGCTTAGTTCGGGAGACCCAGTACTTC.

The V gene is TRBV7-8, the J gene TRBJ1-6; 7 bases map to TRBD1. V lost 9 bases and J lost 2; bases outside the gene matches: 13. The CDR3 spans 17 residues. Germline V gene sequence: CDR1 SGHVS, CDR2 FQNEAQ. The CDR3 is CARSGQKIIAYNSPLHF. CDR3 DNA: TGTGCCAGATCGGGACAGAAGATTATCGCCTATAATTCACCCCTCCACTTT.

The J gene is TRBJ1-2, the V gene TRBV6-5; D possibly corresponds to TRBD1 (6 bases). CDR1 is MNHEY, CDR2 SVGAGI, per germline. V shed 6 bases and J shed 1 base, with 9 bases lying between them. CDR3 length equals 13 residues. This CDR3 is CASRMDSNYGYTF. DNA of the CDR3: TGTGCCAGCAGGATGGACAGTAACTATGGCTACACCTTC.

The V call is TRBV4-1, the J call TRBJ2-3; 7 bases fit TRBD1. Germline loops: CDR1 MGHRA, CDR2 YSYEKL. CDR3 length: 14 residues. J lost 4 bases, V lost 4 bases, and 5 bases had no gene match. The CDR3 is CASSPTGRSDTQYF. CDR3 sequence (DNA): TGCGCCAGCAGCCCGACAGGGCGTTCAGATACGCAGTATTTT.

This sequence joins TRBV30 and TRBJ2-5; 7 nucleotides align to TRBD1. With V trimmed by 4 bases and J by 3 bases, 8 bases remained unmatched. In germline, CDR1 is GTSNPN, CDR2 SVGIG (reference sequence). This CDR3 spans 14 amino acids. DNA of the CDR3: TGTGCCTGGATTTCGGGACAGAGAGAAGAGACCCAGTACTTC. Its protein product is CAWISGQREETQYF.

The chain uses TRBV5-1 and TRBJ2-7; 7 nucleotides agree with TRBD1. V trimming: 4 bases; J trimming: 4 bases; junction bases outside the gene matches: 8. CDR1 and CDR2 (germline): SGHRS, YFSETQ. The length of the CDR3 is 14 residues. In nucleotides, the CDR3 is TGCGCCAGCAGCCCTCCGGACAGGCAATACGAGCAGTACGTC. Its protein product is CASSPPDRQYEQYV.

The V call is TRBV6-5, the J call TRBJ2-3; D gene ambiguous. There are 11 residues in the CDR3. V was shortened by 5 bases and J by 5 bases, with 5 bases between the two germline ends. CDR1 and CDR2 (germline): MNHEY, SVGAGI. Here the CDR3 reads CASSRRDTQYF. The CDR3, as DNA: TGTGCCAGCAGTCGCCGAGATACGCAGTATTTT.

V and J are TRBV2 and TRBJ2-3; D is unresolved. Germline V gives CDR1 SNHLY, CDR2 FYNNEI. The ends were cut back, 1 base at V and 0 bases at J, with 8 bases in the middle. The length of the CDR3 is 15 residues. The CDR3 nucleotides are TGTGCCAGCAGTGAAGGGCCTCCTAGCACAGATACGCAGTATTTT. It yields the protein CASSEGPPSTDTQYF. The variable domain in full, completed from reference TRBV2 and TRBJ2-3, reads EPEVTQTPSHQVTQMGQEVILRCVPISNHLYFYWYRQILGQKVEFLVSFYNNEISEKSEIFDDQFSVERPDGSNFTLKIRSTKLEDSAMYFCASSEGPPSTDTQYFGPGTRLTVL.

This chain links TRBV14 with TRBJ2-7; 7 nucleotides match TRBD1. The CDR3 extends over 13 amino acids. Germline-derived CDR1 and CDR2 are SGHDN and FVKESK. V lost 2 bases, J lost 6 bases, and 4 bases stayed unmatched. In DNA, the CDR3 is TGTGCCAGCAGCCAAAACTCAGGGGGCGAGCAGTACGTC. Translated: CASSQNSGGEQYV.

This clone was seen only once. The V call is TRBV6-5, the J call TRBJ1-6; D not certain. This CDR3 is built from 14 residues. The germline V gene has CDR1 MNHEY and CDR2 SVGAGI. The ends were cut back, 0 bases at V and 14 bases at J, with 14 bases in the middle. The CDR3, as DNA: TGTGCCAGCAGTTACTCGTGGCAGGCTATCACCCTCCACTTT. It specifies CASSYSWQAITLHF.

This clone was counted between two and nine times. This rearrangement joins TRBV28 to TRBJ2-7; no clear D. CDR3 length: 12 residues. The V end was cut by 4 bases, the J end by 2 bases, with 6 bases between. Germline V CDR1 and CDR2: MDHEN, SYDVKM. CDR3 sequence: CASSSWPYEQYV. The CDR3 nucleotides are TGTGCCAGCAGTTCTTGGCCCTACGAGCAGTACGTC.

This clone was found once. The rearrangement uses TRBV28 and TRBJ1-2; D ambiguous. This CDR3 contains 13 residues. Germline V gene data show CDR1 as MDHEN and CDR2 as SYDVKM. Trimming removed 11 bases at V and 5 bases at J, with 18 bases between. In DNA form, the CDR3 reads TGTGCCTGGAGGGCAGCCGGGCCTTATGGCTACACCTTC. The encoded protein is CAWRAAGPYGYTF.

The rearrangement joins TRBV11-2 to TRBJ2-5; the match to TRBD1 covers 12 bases. Germline trimming cut 5 bases from V and 5 bases from J; bases unmatched to any gene: 9. Germline loops: CDR1 SGHAT, CDR2 FQNNGV. The CDR3 consists of 16 residues. This chain's CDR3 is CASSTHTGTGGETQYF. In DNA form, the CDR3 reads TGTGCCAGCAGCACTCATACCGGGACAGGGGGCGAGACCCAGTACTTC.

This clone appeared once. V and J are TRBV6-2 or TRBV6-3 and TRBJ1-2; D is possibly TRBD1 (6 bases). This CDR3 is 16 amino acids long. Trimming cost V 2 bases and J 2 bases, with 15 bases left between them. Germline CDR1 MNHEY, CDR2 SVGEGT. The CDR3 coding sequence is TGTGCCAGCAGTTACGTCTCAGGGGATGTAAACTATGGCTACACCTTC. It codes for CASSYVSGDVNYGYTF.

J is TRBJ2-3 and V is TRBV5-1, with unresolved D. Germline V gene sequence: CDR1 SGHRS, CDR2 YFSETQ. Trimming stripped 3 bases from V and 1 base from J, with 12 bases between. This CDR3 spans 15 amino acids. CDR3: CASSSRVGGTDTQYF. In nucleotides, the CDR3 is TGCGCCAGCAGCTCAAGGGTAGGAGGCACAGATACGCAGTATTTT.

The rearrangement links TRBV30 to TRBJ2-1; D tentatively fits TRBD1 or TRBD2 (6 bases each). The ends were cut back, 0 bases at V and 6 bases at J, with 12 bases in the middle. Germline CDR1 reads GTSNPN; CDR2 reads SVGIG (reference sequence). The CDR3 extends over 14 amino acids. The CDR3 protein is CAWSVGGTINEQFF. The DNA for the CDR3 is TGTGCCTGGAGTGTAGGGGGGACAATCAATGAGCAGTTCTTC.

This clone occurred once. This rearrangement joins TRBV30 to TRBJ2-5; possibly TRBD2 for D (7 bases). The CDR3 extends over 14 amino acids. Germline V gene data show CDR1 as GTSNPN and CDR2 as SVGIG (reference sequence). Trimming left V 1 base short and J 5 bases short, with 14 bases between. For the CDR3, the DNA is TGTGCCTGGAGTGGTGGCGGGGGCAGGGAGACCCAGTACTTC. Its protein is CAWSGGGGRETQYF.

This clone occurred once. This rearrangement joins TRBV20-1 to TRBJ1-2; D not resolved. The CDR3 is made up of 11 amino acids. Trimming left V 5 bases short and J 8 bases short, with 12 bases between. Germline-derived CDR1 and CDR2 are DFQATT and SNEGSKA (reference sequence). The CDR3 loop reads CSAGNPRGYTF. The CDR3 bases are TGCAGTGCTGGGAACCCTCGGGGCTACACCTTC.

The J gene is TRBJ2-6, the V gene TRBV24-1; D might be TRBD1 (6 bases). The germline V gene encodes CDR1 KGHDR and CDR2 SFDVKD. The CDR3 length is 15 residues. Trimming removed 3 bases at V and 2 bases at J, with 7 bases between. CDR3 sequence (DNA): TGTGCCACCAGTGATACAGGGACTGGGGCCAACGTCCTGACTTTC. This translates into CATSDTGTGANVLTF.